Sequencing of this T cell receptor (beta chain) was carried out in a study of immune evolution from preneoplasia to lung adenocarcinoma. Findings and limits, study-wide: Top clone frequencies peaked in normal lung, apparently declining through invasive adenocarcinoma.

This CDR3 has 14 amino acids. Trimming pared 8 bases from V and 5 bases from J, leaving 19 bases between. CDR1 is SEHNR and CDR2 is FQNEAQ in the germline V gene (reference sequence). The assay was immunoSEQ multiplex PCR, and TCRdb's table has in-frame clones only and misses some. The profile shows 8,500 to 13,000 clones, 80% to 90% of them singletons. As regards this clone: Its target is unknown.

This TCR came from a person aged 65 to 79 with lung adenocarcinoma. What was sequenced was FFPE minimally invasive lung adenocarcinoma tissue. The chain employs TRBV7-9 and TRBJ2-7; D is possibly TRBD2 (7 bases). The CDR3 region is CASSYRGREDEQYF. The CDR3 DNA reads TGTGCCAGCTCATATAGGGGGAGGGAGGACGAGCAGTACTTC.